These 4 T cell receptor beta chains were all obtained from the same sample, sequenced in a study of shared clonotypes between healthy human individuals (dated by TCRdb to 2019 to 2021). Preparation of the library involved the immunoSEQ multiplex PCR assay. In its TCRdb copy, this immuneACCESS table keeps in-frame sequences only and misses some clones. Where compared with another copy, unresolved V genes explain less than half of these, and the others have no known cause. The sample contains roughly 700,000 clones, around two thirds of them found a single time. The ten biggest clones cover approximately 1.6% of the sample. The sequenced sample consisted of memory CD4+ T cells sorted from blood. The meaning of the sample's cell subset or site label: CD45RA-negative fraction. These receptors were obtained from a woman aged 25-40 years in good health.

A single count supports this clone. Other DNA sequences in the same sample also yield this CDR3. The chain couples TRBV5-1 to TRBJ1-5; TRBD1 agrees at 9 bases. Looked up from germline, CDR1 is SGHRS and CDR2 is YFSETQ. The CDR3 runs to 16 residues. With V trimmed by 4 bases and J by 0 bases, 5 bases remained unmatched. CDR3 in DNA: TGCGCCAGCAGCCTTGGGACAGGGAATAGCAATCAGCCCCAGCATTTT. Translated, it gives CASSLGTGNSNQPQHF.

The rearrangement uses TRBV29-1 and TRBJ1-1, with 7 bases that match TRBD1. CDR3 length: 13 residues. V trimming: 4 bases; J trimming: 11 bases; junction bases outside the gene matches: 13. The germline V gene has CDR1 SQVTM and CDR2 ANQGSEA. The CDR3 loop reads CSVGNRGSLGAFF. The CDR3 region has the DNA TGCAGCGTTGGCAACAGGGGTTCACTCGGGGCTTTCTTT.

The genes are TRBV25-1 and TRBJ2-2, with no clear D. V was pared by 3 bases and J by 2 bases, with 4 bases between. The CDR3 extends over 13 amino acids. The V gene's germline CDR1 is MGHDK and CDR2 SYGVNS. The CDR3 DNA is TGTGCCAGCAGTGATCCCAACACCGGGGAGCTGTTTTTT. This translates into CASSDPNTGELFF.

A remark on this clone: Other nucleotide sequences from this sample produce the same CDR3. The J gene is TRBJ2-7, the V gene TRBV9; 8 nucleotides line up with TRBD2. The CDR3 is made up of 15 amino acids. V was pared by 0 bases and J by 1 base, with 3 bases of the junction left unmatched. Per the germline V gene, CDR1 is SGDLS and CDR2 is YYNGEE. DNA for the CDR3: TGTGCCAGCAGCGTAGGGACTAGCCGGTCCTACGAGCAGTACTTC. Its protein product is CASSVGTSRSYEQYF.